This T cell receptor (beta chain) was obtained from a study of graft-versus-host responses after intestinal transplantation. In the study overall: Multivisceral, liver-intestinal, or isolated intestinal transplants were performed in recipients. All of the recipients had induction that used anti-thymocyte globulin, then tacrolimus and steroids for approximately 3 years.

Using immunoSEQ multiplex PCR, the repertoire was profiled, and TCRdb retains in-frame clones only, with some absent. The table shows about 130,000 clones, with over 85% occurring only once. To note about this clone: Its antigen remains unidentified.

Sequenced material: unstimulated CD4+ T cells sorted from spleen or lymph node cells, taken before intestinal transplant. This TCR derives from a human donor who received an intestinal transplant.

The CDR3 region is CASSPGHKGLAGGSYEQYF. Here the CDR3 DNA reads TGCGCCAGCAGCCCGGGACATAAGGGACTAGCGGGGGGCTCCTACGAGCAGTACTTC. This chain connects TRBV5-1 to TRBJ2-7; 15 positions match TRBD2. The CDR3 is made up of 19 amino acids. Germline loops: CDR1 SGHRS, CDR2 YFSETQ. The J segment lost 0 bases and the V segment lost 4 bases, leaving 11 bases of the junction unmatched.